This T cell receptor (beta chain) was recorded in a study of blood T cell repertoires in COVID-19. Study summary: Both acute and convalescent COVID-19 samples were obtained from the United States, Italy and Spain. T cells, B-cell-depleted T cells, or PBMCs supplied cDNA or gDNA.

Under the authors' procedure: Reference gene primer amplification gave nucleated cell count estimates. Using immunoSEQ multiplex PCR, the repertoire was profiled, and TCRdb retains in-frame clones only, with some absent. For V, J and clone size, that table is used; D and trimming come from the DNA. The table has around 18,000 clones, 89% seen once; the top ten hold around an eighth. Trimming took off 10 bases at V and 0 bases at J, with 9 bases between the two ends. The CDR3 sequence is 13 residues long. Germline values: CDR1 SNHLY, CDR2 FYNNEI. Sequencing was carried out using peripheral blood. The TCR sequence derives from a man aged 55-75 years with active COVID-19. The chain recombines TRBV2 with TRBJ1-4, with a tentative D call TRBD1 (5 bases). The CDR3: CAMTVATNEKLFF. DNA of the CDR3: TGTGCCATGACAGTTGCAACTAATGAAAAACTGTTTTTT.